Described below is a single T cell receptor (beta chain) sequence and its context. Its specificity is unknown. This sample was taken from a study of T cell responses to AZD1222 COVID-19 vaccine. Study-level results: White British donors predominated, females outnumbered males, and clonal diversity was possibly underestimated.

The study pooled second doses at about 4 or about 12 weeks. Clones were sequenced by immunoSEQ multiplex PCR, and TCRdb holds only the in-frame ones, with some missing. Of some 150,000 clones in the sample, 92% were seen once. Germline V CDR1 and CDR2: LNHDA, SQIVND (reference sequence). The ends were cut back, 3 bases at V and 6 bases at J, with 15 bases in the middle. The CDR3 runs 15 residues. The rearrangement links TRBV19 to TRBJ1-5, with D uncertain. The receptor was isolated from an adult who received the AZD1222 COVID-19 vaccine. The specimen comprised peripheral blood, sampled 28 days after the second AZD1222 dose. The CDR3 DNA reads as TGTGCCAGTAGTATCAACGGGGATAACGGTCAGCCCCAGCATTTT. Translated: CASSINGDNGQPQHF. Full variable domain (remainder filled in from reference TRBV19 and TRBJ1-5): DGGITQSPKYLFRKEGQNVTLSCEQNLNHDAMYWYRQDPGQGLRLIYYSQIVNDFQKGDIAEGYSVSREKKESFPLTVTSAQKNPTAFYLCASSINGDNGQPQHFGDGTRLSIL.